The 5 T cell receptor beta chains below all came from one sample that was sequenced in a study of cytomegalovirus exposure and HLA in healthy donors. Researchers ran the PCR with 60 Vbeta and 13 Jbeta primers. Using immunoSEQ multiplex PCR, the repertoire was profiled, and TCRdb retains in-frame clones only, with some absent. The profile covers approximately 110,000 clones, with around 77% appearing a single time and around 5.8% taken by the ten largest. Sequencing was done on a sample of PBMCs. Receptors were obtained from a young woman in good health and CMV-seropositive.

The chain couples TRBV30 to TRBJ2-7, with D possibly TRBD1 on 5 matching bases. The CDR3 is 13 amino acids. V lost 0 bases and J lost 5, with 11 bases in between. Germline loops: CDR1 GTSNPN, CDR2 SVGIG (reference sequence). CDR3 loop: CAWSVLQGNEQYF. CDR3 bases: TGTGCCTGGAGTGTCCTCCAGGGTAACGAGCAGTACTTC.

This chain joins TRBV6-5 and TRBJ1-1; the D gene is possibly TRBD1 (6 bases). Between the trimmed V and J ends, which lost 1 base and 5 bases, there was a span of 17 bases. The CDR3 extends over 16 amino acids. The germline CDR1 and CDR2 sequences are MNHEY and SVGAGI. The CDR3: CASSYWGGGQGTEAFF. In DNA form, the CDR3 reads TGTGCCAGCAGTTACTGGGGAGGGGGTCAGGGAACTGAAGCTTTCTTT.

This clone was detected once. The rearrangement links TRBV7-9 to TRBJ1-2; 9 bases are shared with TRBD1. Trimming removed 6 bases from V and 8 bases from J; junction bases left unmatched: 10. The CDR3 spans 14 residues. The V gene's germline CDR1 is SEHNR and CDR2 FQNEAQ (reference sequence). The CDR3 spells CASREQGASSGYTF. The CDR3 region has the DNA TGTGCCAGCAGAGAACAGGGGGCTTCTAGCGGCTACACCTTC.

This chain connects TRBV29-1 to TRBJ1-2; D may be TRBD1 (6 bases). The CDR3 spans 14 residues. V lost 2 bases, J lost 2 bases, and 12 bases lay in between. Germline CDR1 and CDR2: SQVTM and ANQGSEA. DNA of the CDR3: TGCAGCGTTGAACAGGGGTTATCGAACTATGGCTACACCTTC. Translated, it gives CSVEQGLSNYGYTF.

The chain carries TRBV4-1 and TRBJ1-5; no clear D gene. CDR1 and CDR2 from the germline V gene are MGHRA and YSYEKL. Trimming took 0 bases from V and 0 from J, leaving 6 bases between them. The CDR3 has 15 residues. CDR3 bases: TGCGCCAGCAGCCAAGATAACTATAGCAATCAGCCCCAGCATTTT. Its protein product is CASSQDNYSNQPQHF.